This is a list of T cell receptor beta chains from one sample in a study of blood T cell repertoires in COVID-19. Profiling relied on immunoSEQ multiplex PCR, and the TCRdb table lists in-frame clones only, not all of them. The table includes under 90,000 clones, approximately 80% detected once. The specimen sequenced was peripheral blood. The receptors were gathered from a man of 80 years or more with acute or convalescent COVID-19. Each CDR3 is given with its conserved first and last residue. The D gene is left open where the match is weak. A clone size is listed for some rows: how often the clone was seen (once, few, many), or a class if it is expanded.

>TRBV4-3|TRBD2|few|TRBJ2-1
CASSQETRGGYNEQFF
TGCGCCAGCAGCCAAGAAACGCGCGGGGGGTACAATGAGCAGTTCTTC
>TRBV6-5|NA|NA|TRBJ1-5
CASTGLTSRNQPQHF
TGTGCCAGTACGGGACTGACATCACGGAATCAGCCCCAGCATTTT
>TRBV19|NA|NA|TRBJ2-3
CATIQPGAGTDTQYF
TGTGCCACCATACAGCCAGGGGCAGGCACAGATACGCAGTATTTT
>TRBV6-2/TRBV6-3|NA|NA|TRBJ1-5
CASSREGEPQHF
TGTGCCAGCAGCCGTGAGGGGGAGCCCCAGCATTTT
>TRBV9|TRBD2|NA|TRBJ2-3
CASSPLTSGFTDTQYF
TGTGCCAGCAGCCCCCTGACTAGCGGGTTTACAGATACGCAGTATTTT
>TRBV5-1|NA|NA|TRBJ2-5
CASSAQTEETQYF
TGCGCCAGCAGCGCCCAGACAGAAGAGACCCAGTACTTC
>TRBV5-1|NA|NA|TRBJ2-1
CASAQGSYNEQFF
TGCGCCAGCGCGCAGGGCTCCTACAATGAGCAGTTCTTC
>TRBV5-6|NA|NA|TRBJ1-2
CASRKTGDYGYTF
TGTGCCAGTAGGAAGACAGGCGACTATGGCTACACCTTC
>TRBV10-2|TRBD1|NA|TRBJ2-1
CASSDSRGLGNEQFF
TGCGCCAGCAGTGACTCGAGGGGGCTGGGCAATGAGCAGTTCTTC
>TRBV18|NA|NA|TRBJ2-2
CASSPAGLRNTGELFF
TGTGCCAGCTCACCGGCGGGACTCCGGAACACCGGGGAGCTGTTTTTT
>TRBV2|NA|NA|TRBJ1-5
CASSEGGAGDGNQPQHF
TGTGCCAGCAGTGAAGGGGGAGCAGGGGACGGCAATCAGCCCCAGCATTTT
>TRBV18|TRBD1|NA|TRBJ2-5
CASSPLEGAETQYF
TGTGCCAGCTCACCGTTAGAGGGGGCCGAGACCCAGTACTTC
>TRBV30|NA|NA|TRBJ2-3
CAWSVRGTDTQYF
TGTGCCTGGAGTGTACGCGGGACAGATACGCAGTATTTT
>TRBV5-6|TRBD2|NA|TRBJ2-3
CASSGDNLAGGTDTQYF
TGTGCCAGCAGCGGGGACAACCTAGCGGGGGGCACAGATACGCAGTATTTT
>TRBV7-9|TRBD2|NA|TRBJ2-1
CASGRGNNEQFF
TGTGCCAGCGGGAGGGGAAACAATGAGCAGTTCTTC
>TRBV6-4|NA|NA|TRBJ1-5
CAIQQMRQGHQPQHF
TGTGCCATCCAGCAAATGAGGCAGGGTCACCAGCCCCAGCATTTT
>TRBV3-1/TRBV3-2|TRBD2|NA|TRBJ2-7
CASSLLREYDEQYF
TGTGCCAGCAGCCTATTGCGGGAGTACGACGAGCAGTACTTC
>TRBV11-3|TRBD1|NA|TRBJ2-7
CASSARTGVSYEQYF
TGTGCCAGCAGCGCCCGGACAGGGGTTTCCTACGAGCAGTACTTC
>TRBV25-1|NA|NA|TRBJ2-1
CASSEFGGFYNEQFF
TGTGCCAGCAGTGAATTTGGCGGCTTCTACAATGAGCAGTTCTTC
>TRBV2|TRBD1|NA|TRBJ1-2
CASRIGTGYGYTF
TGTGCCAGCAGAATCGGGACAGGCTATGGCTACACCTTC
>TRBV9|NA|few|TRBJ2-7
CASSVGGPAYEQYF
TGTGCCAGCAGCGTAGGGGGGCCCGCCTACGAGCAGTACTTC
>TRBV7-6|NA|once|TRBJ1-1
CASSLRSSGRTEAFF
TGTGCCAGCAGCTTGAGATCGAGTGGGCGAACTGAAGCTTTCTTT
>TRBV4-3|TRBD1|few|TRBJ2-5
CASSQDRGRGGEYF
TGCGCCAGCAGCCAGGACAGGGGGCGCGGTGGGGAATACTTC
>TRBV7-9|NA|NA|TRBJ1-2
CASSLGWGRGYTF
TGTGCCAGCAGCTTAGGCTGGGGCCGGGGCTACACCTTC
>TRBV19|NA|NA|TRBJ1-1
CASTGRGWGNTEAFF
TGTGCCAGTACCGGGCGAGGGTGGGGGAACACTGAAGCTTTCTTT
>TRBV5-1|NA|NA|TRBJ2-3
CASSLFRGTDTQYF
TGCGCCAGCAGCTTGTTCAGGGGCACAGATACGCAGTATTTT
>TRBV4-2|NA|NA|TRBJ1-5
CASSHRQDSNQPQHF
TGTGCCAGCAGCCACAGACAGGATAGCAATCAGCCCCAGCATTTT
>TRBV18|TRBD1|NA|TRBJ2-1
CASSPGGQGGYNEQFF
TGTGCCAGCTCACCGGGGGGACAGGGAGGTTACAATGAGCAGTTCTTC
>TRBV4-2|NA|NA|TRBJ1-1
CASSQDLRERAFF
TGTGCCAGCAGCCAAGACCTGAGGGAGAGAGCTTTCTTT
>TRBV11-2|TRBD2|once|TRBJ2-1
CASSWRSGRAFHNEQFF
TGTGCCAGCAGCTGGCGTAGCGGGAGGGCCTTCCACAATGAGCAGTTCTTC
>TRBV18|TRBD2|NA|TRBJ2-1
CASSSLAGPYNEQFF
TGTGCCAGCTCGTCCCTAGCGGGACCATACAATGAGCAGTTCTTC
>TRBV29-1|NA|NA|TRBJ1-1
CSVALDIPMNTEAFF
TGCAGCGTTGCCTTGGACATTCCCATGAACACTGAAGCTTTCTTT
>TRBV2|NA|NA|TRBJ1-3
CASSRGSGNTIYF
TGTGCCAGCAGCAGGGGCTCTGGAAACACCATATATTTT
>TRBV6-5|NA|NA|TRBJ1-5
CASSSATGDQPQHF
TGTGCCAGCAGTTCCGCGACAGGCGATCAGCCCCAGCATTTT
>TRBV5-1|TRBD1|NA|TRBJ1-3
CASRSTGGSGNTIYF
TGCGCCAGCAGATCCACAGGGGGCTCAGGAAACACCATATATTTT
>TRBV24-1|NA|NA|TRBJ1-2
CATSDEGRAYGYTF
TGTGCCACCAGTGACGAGGGCCGTGCCTATGGCTACACCTTC
>TRBV29-1|TRBD1|once|TRBJ1-2
CSAVGQGRYGYTF
TGCAGCGCGGTGGGACAGGGGCGCTATGGCTACACCTTC
>TRBV5-6|TRBD1|once|TRBJ1-4
CASSLVRGTGSEKLFF
TGTGCCAGCAGCTTGGTAAGAGGGACAGGGAGTGAAAAACTGTTTTTT
>TRBV5-1|TRBD2|NA|TRBJ2-3
CASSLGASGLSDTQYF
TGCGCCAGCAGCTTGGGGGCTAGCGGGCTCTCAGATACGCAGTATTTT
>TRBV19|NA|NA|TRBJ2-5
CASSITGTQETQYF
TGTGCCAGTAGTATCACAGGAACGCAAGAGACCCAGTACTTC
>TRBV7-9|TRBD1|NA|TRBJ2-3
CATPLPGQGPDTQYF
TGTGCCACCCCCCTCCCTGGACAGGGCCCAGATACGCAGTATTTT
>TRBV19|TRBD2|NA|TRBJ2-4
CASSIGGLAVAKNIQYF
TGTGCCAGTAGTATAGGGGGACTAGCGGTAGCCAAAAACATTCAGTACTTC
>TRBV28|NA|NA|TRBJ1-2
CASRVPTYGYTF
TGTGCCAGCAGGGTCCCTACCTATGGCTACACCTTC
>TRBV5-5|NA|NA|TRBJ1-6
CASSLDRDSPLHF
TGTGCCAGCAGCTTGGACAGAGATTCACCCCTCCACTTT
>TRBV6-5|TRBD1|NA|TRBJ2-2
CASSYGQVGTGELFF
TGTGCCAGCAGTTACGGACAGGTCGGAACCGGGGAGCTGTTTTTT
>TRBV27|NA|few|TRBJ1-5
CASSFTANQPQHF
TGTGCCAGCAGTTTTACAGCTAATCAGCCCCAGCATTTT
>TRBV24-1|TRBD1|once|TRBJ2-3
CATSDLVTGGGDTQYF
TGTGCCACCAGTGATTTGGTGACAGGGGGAGGAGATACGCAGTATTTT
>TRBV6-5|TRBD2|NA|TRBJ2-3
CASNSLAGGAQYF
TGTGCCAGCAATTCCCTAGCGGGGGGCGCGCAGTATTTT
>TRBV27|NA|NA|TRBJ1-3
CASSSLTGRSGNTIYF
TGTGCCAGCAGCAGTCTTACAGGGAGATCTGGAAACACCATATATTTT
>TRBV19|NA|NA|TRBJ1-5
CASRPAVPQHF
TGTGCCAGTAGACCCGCAGTGCCCCAGCATTTT
>TRBV28|TRBD2|NA|TRBJ2-7
CASGGESVSGEQYF
TGTGCCAGCGGGGGGGAGTCAGTGAGTGGTGAGCAGTACTTC
>TRBV29-1|TRBD1|NA|TRBJ1-2
CSAGTGGPTGGYTF
TGCAGCGCTGGGACAGGGGGTCCCACGGGTGGCTACACCTTC
>TRBV21-1|NA|once|TRBJ2-7
CASSSRLKDEQYF
TGTGCCAGCAGCTCACGACTGAAAGACGAGCAGTACTTC
>TRBV2|NA|NA|TRBJ2-7
CASSEGVLNSYEQYF
TGTGCCAGCAGTGAGGGAGTCCTGAACTCCTACGAGCAGTACTTC
>TRBV4-3|NA|few|TRBJ1-5
CASSQVQGNQPQHF
TGCGCCAGCAGCCAAGTACAGGGCAATCAGCCCCAGCATTTT
>TRBV5-4|NA|NA|TRBJ2-7
CASSPDPLWEQYF
TGTGCCAGCAGCCCAGATCCTTTGTGGGAGCAGTACTTC
>TRBV9|NA|once|TRBJ2-1
CASSVVPKGELGNEQFF
TGTGCCAGCAGCGTAGTTCCCAAGGGGGAATTGGGGAATGAGCAGTTCTTC
>TRBV7-3|TRBD1|NA|TRBJ2-7
CASSLGTGSYEQYF
TGTGCCAGCAGCTTAGGGACAGGCTCCTACGAGCAGTACTTC
>TRBV2|TRBD1|NA|TRBJ1-2
CASSERQGLGYTF
TGTGCCAGCAGTGAACGACAGGGGCTGGGCTACACCTTC
>TRBV15|TRBD1|NA|TRBJ1-6
CATSRGQGQYRSYNSPLHF
TGTGCCACCAGCAGAGGACAGGGCCAGTACCGCTCCTATAATTCACCCCTCCACTTT